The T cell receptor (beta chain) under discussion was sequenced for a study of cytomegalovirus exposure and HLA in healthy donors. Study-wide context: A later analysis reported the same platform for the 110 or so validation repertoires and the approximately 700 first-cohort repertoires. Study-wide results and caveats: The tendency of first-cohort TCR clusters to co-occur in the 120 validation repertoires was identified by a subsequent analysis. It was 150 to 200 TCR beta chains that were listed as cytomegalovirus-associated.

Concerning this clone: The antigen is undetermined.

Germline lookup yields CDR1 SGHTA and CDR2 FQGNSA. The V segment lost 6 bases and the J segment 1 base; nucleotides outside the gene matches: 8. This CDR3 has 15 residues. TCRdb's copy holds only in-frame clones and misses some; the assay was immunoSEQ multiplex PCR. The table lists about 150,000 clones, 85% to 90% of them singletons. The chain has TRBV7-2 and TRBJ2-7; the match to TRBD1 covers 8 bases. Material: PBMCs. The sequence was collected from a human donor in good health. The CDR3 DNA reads TGTGCCAGCAGTCACTGGGACAGGAGGTCCTACGAGCAGTACTTC. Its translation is CASSHWDRRSYEQYF.